Sequencing of this T cell receptor beta chain was carried out in a study of blood T cell repertoires in COVID-19. The CDR3 sequence is 16 residues long. The J segment lost 0 bases and the V segment lost 4 bases, leaving 5 bases of the junction unmatched. Germline CDR1 and CDR2: SGHRS and YFSETQ. The protocol was immunoSEQ multiplex PCR, while the TCRdb copy is restricted to in-frame clones and leaves out a portion. The sample includes 250,000 to 350,000 clones, approximately 84% of them seen just once. The sequenced sample was peripheral blood. The V and J genes are TRBV5-1 and TRBJ2-1; TRBD2 agrees at 9 bases. The sequence was obtained from a human donor with COVID-19, enrolled during active disease. The donor label of this sample is uncertain. CDR3 bases: TGCGCCAGCAGCCGGGCGGGAGGGGCCTCCTACAATGAGCAGTTCTTC. Amino acid sequence: CASSRAGGASYNEQFF.